This is a list of T cell receptor beta chains from one sample in a study of blood T cell repertoires in COVID-19. TCRdb's table, derived via immunoSEQ multiplex PCR, lists solely in-frame clones and lacks some. Of 85,000 to 110,000 clones in the sample, roughly nine tenths were seen once. The sequencing input was peripheral blood. Every receptor here comes from a woman of 80 years or more in a cohort sampled during active COVID-19. Both conserved end residues are part of each CDR3. D genes are given only for firm matches.

j_call v_call d_call cdr3_nt cdr3_aa
TRBJ2-3 TRBV28 - TGTGCCAGCCCCCTGGCGGAGGGACCCACAGATACGCAGTATTTT CASPLAEGPTDTQYF
TRBJ2-7 TRBV15 - TGTGCCACCGAAAGTCGAGGTACCTACGAGCAGTACTTC CATESRGTYEQYF
TRBJ1-1 TRBV7-6 TRBD1 TGTGCCAGCAGCTTAGCAGGACAGGGACGTGGTTCTGAAGCTTTCTTT CASSLAGQGRGSEAFF
TRBJ1-6 TRBV4-1 - TGCGCCGGCAAAAAAGGGGGGGGCGACTATAATTCACCCCTCCACTTT CAGKKGGGDYNSPLHF
TRBJ2-7 TRBV6-6 TRBD1 TGTGCCAGCAGAGACGCGTGGACGACAGGGGGCGACGAGCAGTACTTC CASRDAWTTGGDEQYF
TRBJ2-7 TRBV13 - TGTGCCAGCAGCTTAGGTAACGAGCAGTACTTC CASSLGNEQYF
TRBJ1-2 TRBV7-9 - TGTGCCAGCAGCGAAACAGGGATTAATGGCTACACCTTC CASSETGINGYTF
TRBJ2-3 TRBV20-1 - TGCAGTGCTAGTGCCCCGAGAGGGTTCACAGATACGCAGTATTTT CSASAPRGFTDTQYF
TRBJ2-1 TRBV18 TRBD2 TGTGCCAGCTCACCTAAGCGGGAGTACAATGAGCAGTTCTTC CASSPKREYNEQFF
TRBJ2-1 TRBV27 TRBD1 TGTGCCAGCAGCCCGGGACAGAATATTTACAATGAGCAGTTCTTC CASSPGQNIYNEQFF
TRBJ1-6 TRBV5-1 TRBD1 TGCGCCAGCAGCTTTCAGGGGGCAAGCTCCTATAATTCACCCCTCCACTTT CASSFQGASSYNSPLHF
TRBJ2-2 TRBV27 - TGTGCCAGCAGTTTAGTCGGCCAGGGCGCCGGGGAGCTGTTTTTT CASSLVGQGAGELFF
TRBJ2-7 TRBV12-3/TRBV12-4 - TGTGCCAGCAGTTTAGTAGTATACGAGCAGTACTTC CASSLVVYEQYF
TRBJ2-1 TRBV7-2 TRBD2 TGTGCCAGCAGCTTAGGTCTAGCGGTTCGGGATGAGCAGTTCTTC CASSLGLAVRDEQFF
TRBJ1-1 TRBV28 - TGTGCCAGCAGTTCCCGGGGGAGGAACACTGAAGCTTTCTTT CASSSRGRNTEAFF
TRBJ2-3 TRBV2 TRBD2 TGTGCCAGCAGTGAAGATGGCTCCCTAGCGGGAGGGACAGATACGCAGTATTTT CASSEDGSLAGGTDTQYF
TRBJ1-4 TRBV6-1 TRBD1 TGTGCCAGCAGTGAAAGTTGGGGACAGCGCAATGAAAAACTGTTTTTT CASSESWGQRNEKLFF
TRBJ2-7 TRBV2 - TGTGCCAGCAGTGATGAGACGGGGGTGCGCAACGAGCAGTACTTC CASSDETGVRNEQYF
TRBJ1-2 TRBV5-5 - TGTGCCAGCAGTTCTGACACGAGTAACTATGGCTACACCTTC CASSSDTSNYGYTF
TRBJ2-3 TRBV5-4 TRBD1 TGTGCCAGCAGAACGGACAGGGCCGGGGATACGCAGTATTTT CASRTDRAGDTQYF
TRBJ2-2 TRBV11-2 - TGTGCCAGCAGCTTAGGTGGGGCGTCCGCCGGGGAGCTGTTTTTT CASSLGGASAGELFF
TRBJ2-1 TRBV10-3 TRBD1 TGTGCCCTCGCGACGGACAGGGTGACCTACAATGAGCAGTTCTTC CALATDRVTYNEQFF
TRBJ2-1 TRBV9 TRBD1 TGTGCCAGCAGCGTAGGACAGGGGAGGTACAATGAGCAGTTCTTC CASSVGQGRYNEQFF
TRBJ2-1 TRBV5-6 - TGTGCCAGCAGCTCCTCCCTAGGGGTAGCCGTCAATGAGCAGTTCTTC CASSSSLGVAVNEQFF
TRBJ2-4 TRBV18 TRBD2 TGTGCCAGCTCACCTCCCCCGGGACTAGCGGGGGGGGAAGCCAAAAACATTCAGTACTTC CASSPPPGLAGGEAKNIQYF
TRBJ2-7 TRBV9 TRBD2 TGTGCCAGCAGCGGCGATCTAGCGGGAGGTGCCTACGAGCAGTACTTC CASSGDLAGGAYEQYF
TRBJ2-2 TRBV28 TRBD2 TGTGCCAGCAGTCCCGCAGGGACTACCGGTATAGGGGAGCTGTTTTTT CASSPAGTTGIGELFF
TRBJ2-1 TRBV10-3 TRBD1 TGTGCCATCAGCCCCGCGGACAGGGTTGATGGTCATGAGCAGTTCTTC CAISPADRVDGHEQFF
TRBJ2-2 TRBV5-4 - TGTGCCAGCAGCAAGAGACAGGAGAACACCGGGGAGCTGTTTTTT CASSKRQENTGELFF
TRBJ2-7 TRBV9 TRBD1 TGTGCCAGCAGCCCCCCTGACAGGGGTTCATCGAGGGAGCAGTACTTC CASSPPDRGSSREQYF
TRBJ2-5 TRBV4-2 - TGTGCCAGCAGGCGGGAACTAGACTCGGGGTCGCAGACCCAGTACTTC CASRRELDSGSQTQYF
TRBJ2-1 TRBV4-2 - TGTGCCAGCAGCCAAGAAGGGGTGGCTAGCGAAGACAATGAGCAGTTCTTC CASSQEGVASEDNEQFF